This T cell receptor (beta chain) came from a study of glioma-infiltrating T cells after dendritic cell vaccination. Across the whole study: Treatment, given 2003 to 2012, was autologous tumor lysate-pulsed dendritic cell vaccination.

Overall study findings and caveats: Estimated pretreatment TIL content predicted outcome after dendritic cell vaccination. TCR clonality showed no direct relationship with survival.

Time point indicated: after dendritic cell vaccination, including at tumor progression/relapse. PBMC sampling occurred before vaccination, two weeks after the third dose, and at progression. The method was immunoSEQ multiplex PCR; TCRdb's version includes in-frame clones alone and lacks a portion of them. The sample lists roughly 85,000 clones, about 85% seen once, with about 8.5% in the top ten. Concerning this clone itself: Its antigen is unknown.

V lost 4 bases and J lost 7; bases outside the gene matches: 11. CDR3 length equals 15 residues. Germline V gives CDR1 LGHNA, CDR2 YSLEER. The sequence was obtained from a human donor with glioblastoma. Sample: blood, taken after dendritic cell vaccination. This sequence joins TRBV4-3 and TRBJ2-7; 9 positions agree with TRBD1. CDR3 nucleotide sequence: TGCGCCAGCAGCCCAACCGGGACAGGGTTGGGTGAGCAGTACTTC. The encoded protein is CASSPTGTGLGEQYF.